A selection of T cell receptor beta chains follows, all from one sample in a study of blood T cell repertoires in COVID-19. Sequenced by immunoSEQ multiplex PCR; TCRdb stores in-frame clones only, minus some. The sample has 25,000 to 30,000 clones, around 89% seen once. The specimen was peripheral blood. These receptors were obtained from a man aged 55 to 69 with acute or convalescent COVID-19. The CDR3 runs from the conserved cysteine through the conserved F or W. The D gene is left open where the match is weak. Clone size is not always given. Where it is, it says once, few, many or a class for expanded clones.

j_call | d_call | clone_size | v_call | cdr3_nt | cdr3_aa
TRBJ2-7 | NA | NA | TRBV5-1 | TGCGCCAGCAGCTTGGCCGGGGGTTTAGGCGAGCAGTACTTC | CASSLAGGLGEQYF
TRBJ2-7 | NA | NA | TRBV6-5 | TGTGCCAGCAACCCACGCGGAGGGACCTACGAGCAGTACTTC | CASNPRGGTYEQYF
TRBJ2-7 | NA | NA | TRBV5-5 | TGTGCCAGCAGCTTGACCCCGGGCGGAGGGGCAAGCTCCTACGAGCAGTACTTC | CASSLTPGGGASSYEQYF
TRBJ1-5 | TRBD1 | NA | TRBV7-9 | TGTGCCAGCAGCTTAGCCGAGGGGGCAACACAGCCCCAGCATTTT | CASSLAEGATQPQHF
TRBJ1-2 | NA | few | TRBV10-3 | TGTGCCATCAGCCTTCCAGGGGTGGCACCCTATGGCTACACCTTC | CAISLPGVAPYGYTF
TRBJ2-2 | TRBD2 | once | TRBV5-1 | TGCGCCAGCAGCTTGGGAAAGAGTGCTAGCGGGGGACTCGGGGAGCTGTTTTTT | CASSLGKSASGGLGELFF
TRBJ2-7 | NA | NA | TRBV7-2 | TGTGCCAGCAGCGCAGCCTACGAGCAGTACTTC | CASSAAYEQYF
TRBJ2-3 | NA | NA | TRBV10-3 | TGTGCCATCAGTGGCGGGGCGGGTACGCCGGGAGATACGCAGTATTTT | CAISGGAGTPGDTQYF
TRBJ1-5 | NA | NA | TRBV7-2 | TGTGCCAGCAGCCCGAGGCAGGGGTCCAATCAGCCCCAGCATTTT | CASSPRQGSNQPQHF
TRBJ1-2 | NA | NA | TRBV28 | TGTGCCAGCACCCTAGTAGAGCGAAACTATGGCTACACCTTC | CASTLVERNYGYTF
TRBJ2-7 | NA | NA | TRBV3-1/TRBV3-2 | TGTGCCAGCAGCCTCAATGGTCCGCTAGCGTCCTCCTACGAGCAGTACTTC | CASSLNGPLASSYEQYF
TRBJ1-2 | TRBD1 | NA | TRBV5-1 | TGCGCCAGCAGCTTTTCCCTTTCCGGGACAGGGAACTATGGCTACACCTTC | CASSFSLSGTGNYGYTF
TRBJ1-6 | NA | NA | TRBV27 | TGTGCCAGCAGTTATATGTATAATTCACCCCTCCACTTT | CASSYMYNSPLHF
TRBJ1-2 | TRBD1 | NA | TRBV5-1 | TGCGCCAGCAGAGGGGGCGCGGGGAATGGCTACACCTTC | CASRGGAGNGYTF
TRBJ1-1 | TRBD1 | NA | TRBV27 | TGTGCCAGCAGTTCCTACAGGGGATTAAGCACTGAAGCTTTCTTT | CASSSYRGLSTEAFF
TRBJ2-5 | NA | once | TRBV12-5 | TGTGCTAGTGGCAATAGCTGGGAGACCCAGTACTTC | CASGNSWETQYF
TRBJ1-1 | NA | NA | TRBV11-3 | TGTGCCAGCAGCCTCTCGCACGGGGGAAACACTGAAGCTTTCTTT | CASSLSHGGNTEAFF
TRBJ2-3 | TRBD2 | once | TRBV30 | TGTGCCTGGAGTGGGGGGGGAGTAAGAACAGATACGCAGTATTTT | CAWSGGGVRTDTQYF
TRBJ2-3 | TRBD2 | NA | TRBV11-2 | TGTGCCAGCAGCCGCGGACTAGGGGGCACAGATACGCAGTATTTT | CASSRGLGGTDTQYF
TRBJ2-7 | NA | NA | TRBV9 | TGTGCCAGCAGCGCCCAACTAGGGGGCGAGCAGTACTTC | CASSAQLGGEQYF
TRBJ1-4 | NA | NA | TRBV5-4 | TGTGCCAGCAGCTTGTCGGCGGGTATTAATGAAAAACTGTTTTTT | CASSLSAGINEKLFF
TRBJ2-5 | NA | NA | TRBV27 | TGTGCCAGCAGTCTCGGGGAGACCCAGTACTTC | CASSLGETQYF
TRBJ2-7 | TRBD2 | NA | TRBV6-5 | TGTGCCAGCAACGAGCGGGGGCCCTCCTACGAGCAGTACTTC | CASNERGPSYEQYF
TRBJ1-1 | NA | NA | TRBV24-1 | TGTGCCACCAGTGACCCCCGGGGGGGAATGAACACTGAAGCTTTCTTT | CATSDPRGGMNTEAFF
TRBJ2-7 | NA | NA | TRBV29-1 | TGCAGCGTGGTATCTCCGGTATCCTACGAGCAGTACTTC | CSVVSPVSYEQYF
TRBJ1-1 | TRBD1 | NA | TRBV19 | TGTGCCGGGAGTACAGGGGGCAAGATGAACACTGAAGCTTTCTTT | CAGSTGGKMNTEAFF
TRBJ1-6 | TRBD1 | once | TRBV13 | TGTGCCAGCAGCCGGAGGGCAGGGGGTACGGGTAGGACACCCCTCCACTTT | CASSRRAGGTGRTPLHF
TRBJ2-2 | TRBD2 | NA | TRBV19 | TGTGCCAGTAGACGGGGGACTAGCGGACTCACCGGGGAGCTGTTTTTT | CASRRGTSGLTGELFF
TRBJ2-2 | TRBD2 | NA | TRBV6-5 | TGTGCCATCTCCGGGACTAGCGGGATTACCGGGGAGCTGTTTTTT | CAISGTSGITGELFF
TRBJ1-2 | NA | NA | TRBV13 | TGTGCCAGCAGCGGCGGGACTCCCGGCTACACCTTC | CASSGGTPGYTF
TRBJ2-5 | NA | once | TRBV11-2 | TGTGCCAGCAGCTTAGGGGCAGGCCAGGGAGAGACCCAGTACTTC | CASSLGAGQGETQYF